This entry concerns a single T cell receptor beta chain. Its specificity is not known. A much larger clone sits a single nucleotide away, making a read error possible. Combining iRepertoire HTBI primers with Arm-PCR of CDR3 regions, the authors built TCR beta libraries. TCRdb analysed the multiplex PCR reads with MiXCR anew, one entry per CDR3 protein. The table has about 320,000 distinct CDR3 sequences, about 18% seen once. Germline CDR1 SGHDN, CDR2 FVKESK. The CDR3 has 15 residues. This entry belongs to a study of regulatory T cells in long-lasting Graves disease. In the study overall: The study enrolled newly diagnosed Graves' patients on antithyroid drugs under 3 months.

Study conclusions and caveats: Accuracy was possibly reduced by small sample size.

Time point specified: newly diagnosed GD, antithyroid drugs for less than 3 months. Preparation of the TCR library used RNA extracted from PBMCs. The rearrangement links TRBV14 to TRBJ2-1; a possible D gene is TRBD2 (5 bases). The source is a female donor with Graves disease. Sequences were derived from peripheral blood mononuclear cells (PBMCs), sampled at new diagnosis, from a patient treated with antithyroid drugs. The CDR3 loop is CASSQDRGLYNEQSF. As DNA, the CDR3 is TGTGCCAGCAGCCAAGATAGAGGACTCTACAATGAGCAGTCCTTC.